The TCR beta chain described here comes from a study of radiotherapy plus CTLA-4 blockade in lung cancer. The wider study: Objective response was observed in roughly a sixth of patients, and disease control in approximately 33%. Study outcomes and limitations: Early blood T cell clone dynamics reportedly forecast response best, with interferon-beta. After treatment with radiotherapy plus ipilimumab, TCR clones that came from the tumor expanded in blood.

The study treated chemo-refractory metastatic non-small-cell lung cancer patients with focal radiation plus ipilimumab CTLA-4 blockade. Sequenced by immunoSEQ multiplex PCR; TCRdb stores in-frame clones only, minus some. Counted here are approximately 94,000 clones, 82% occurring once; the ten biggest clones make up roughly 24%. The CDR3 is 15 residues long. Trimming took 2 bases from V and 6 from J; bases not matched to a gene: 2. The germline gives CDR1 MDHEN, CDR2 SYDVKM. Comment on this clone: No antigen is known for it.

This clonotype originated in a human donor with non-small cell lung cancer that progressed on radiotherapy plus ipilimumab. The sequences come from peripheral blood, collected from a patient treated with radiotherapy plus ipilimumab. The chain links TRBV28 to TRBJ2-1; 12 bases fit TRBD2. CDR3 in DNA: TGTGCCAGCAGTTTACTAGCGGGAGGGTTCAATGAGCAGTTCTTC. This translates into CASSLLAGGFNEQFF.